This T cell receptor beta chain derives from a study of cytomegalovirus exposure and HLA in healthy donors. Findings of the study overall: The Asian-associated ancestry cluster reportedly had fewer N-insertions than the roughly 670-donor mean in a later analysis. The productive fraction for most TCR beta V segments was about 87% or about 30% in an earlier analysis. Some V segments, including TRBV6-2 and TRBV6-3, were excluded as indistinguishable.

On this clone: The antigen is undetermined.

In germline, CDR1 is SGHTA, CDR2 FQGNSA. Trimming cost V 5 bases and J 9 bases, with 20 bases left between them. There are 15 residues in the CDR3. Use of 60 Vbeta and 13 Jbeta primers characterized the PCR. Measured with immunoSEQ multiplex PCR; TCRdb has only the in-frame clones, and not every one. The table records about 140,000 clones, about four fifths of them present only once. Sequencing was performed on PBMCs. This receptor was identified in a male donor in good health and CMV-seronegative. The chain links TRBV7-2 to TRBJ1-5, with D unclear. The CDR3, as DNA: TGTGCCAGCAGCCTGTCCCCCCTCTCTGTGAGGCCCCAGCATTTT. It translates to CASSLSPLSVRPQHF.